This paragraph covers one T cell receptor beta chain sequence. Its target is unknown. Thyroid surgery was preceded by no treatment in any patient. Germline V gives CDR1 SGHAT, CDR2 FQNNGV. The V and J ends lost 0 bases and 1 base respectively, with 10 bases between them. CDR3 length: 15 amino acids. The sample is drawn from a study of metastatic and nonmetastatic thyroid tumors. Study details: Malignant thyroid and benign thyroid patients provided blood and tumor or nodule tissue whose repertoires were compared.

Regarding the study as a whole: Within blood and tumor, benign nodules reportedly had significantly lower TCR beta diversity than malignant thyroid tumors did.

Original processing methods: Researchers built a distant-metastasis classifier for papillary thyroid cancer that drew on CDR3 differences across clinicopathological groups. TCRdb re-called the PCR reads via MiXCR. The V and J calls and clone size are TCRdb's, not the authors'. The data contain more than 15,000 clones, 22% of them singletons. Sequencing was carried out using adjacent normal tissue. The sequence came from a female donor with papillary thyroid cancer or a benign thyroid nodule (not recorded which). Some clones in this sample may be carry-over from other donors' samples. The rearrangement links TRBV11-2 to TRBJ2-7, with a possible D match to TRBD1 (7 bases). The chain's CDR3 is CASSLEAGGSYEQYF. The CDR3 DNA is TGTGCCAGCAGCTTAGAGGCAGGGGGGTCCTACGAGCAGTACTTC.